This passage covers 27 T cell receptor beta chains from one sample sequenced in a study of OX40 agonist ivuxolimab in advanced cancers. The table came from immunoSEQ multiplex PCR; TCRdb's copy has only in-frame clones and leaves some out. The sample carries roughly 58,000 clones, more than 85% recorded once. The material sequenced was CD4+ or CD8+ T cells sorted from blood, taken in a trial of the OX40 agonist ivuxolimab. Receptors originate from an adult with an advanced solid tumor such as melanoma, head and neck, liver or kidney cancer.

This clone was seen a single time. The genes are TRBV6-5 and TRBJ1-1; D is possibly TRBD1 (6 bases). Trimming cost V 6 bases and J 0 bases, with 14 bases left between them. The CDR3 is 15 residues long. Germline loops: CDR1 MNHEY, CDR2 SVGAGI. The CDR3 region has the DNA TGTGCCAGCAGCGCCACGGGACATATGAACACTGAAGCTTTCTTT. It translates to CASSATGHMNTEAFF.

The rearrangement uses TRBV18 and TRBJ1-4; no definite D call. V lost 1 base and J 7 bases, leaving 16 bases between the germline ends. Germline V gene lookup returns CDR1 KGHSH and CDR2 LQKENI. CDR3 length equals 16 residues. In DNA, the CDR3 is TGTGCCAGCTCACCACTGCTGACGAGGGCCGGTGAAAAACTGTTTTTT. Its translation: CASSPLLTRAGEKLFF. Full variable domain (missing parts from reference TRBV18 and TRBJ1-4): NAGVMQNPRHLVRRRGQEARLRCSPMKGHSHVYWYRQLPEEGLKFMVYLQKENIIDESGMPKERFSAEFPKEGPSILRIQQVVRGDSAAYFCASSPLLTRAGEKLFFGSGTQLSVL.

The chain is built from TRBV5-4 and TRBJ2-5, with 10 bases identical to TRBD2. The CDR3 length is 16 residues. Germline CDR1 is SGHNT and CDR2 is YYREEE (reference sequence). V trimming: 4 bases; J trimming: 4 bases; junction bases outside the gene matches: 10. The CDR3 spells CASSIRTSGGGETQYF. The CDR3 DNA reads as TGTGCCAGCAGCATTAGGACTAGCGGAGGCGGAGAGACCCAGTACTTC.

The chain carries TRBV9 and TRBJ2-7, with 11 bases fitting TRBD2. V dropped 3 bases and J dropped 2; count of bases not matched to a gene: 4. The CDR3 has 15 amino acids. Looked up from germline, CDR1 is SGDLS and CDR2 is YYNGEE. Here the CDR3 DNA reads TGTGCCAGCAGCGAGGGACTAGCGGACCCCTACGAGCAGTACTTC. This gives the protein CASSEGLADPYEQYF.

V gene TRBV7-9 combines with J gene TRBJ2-7, with TRBD2 as a possible D gene (6 bases). Germline CDR1 reads SEHNR; CDR2 reads FQNEAQ (reference sequence). This CDR3 is 13 amino acids long. CDR3 nucleotide sequence: TGTGCATCGGGGTCTAGCGAATCCTACGAGCAGTACTTC. Amino acids: CASGSSESYEQYF.

J is TRBJ1-5 and V is TRBV18; no definite D call. This CDR3 has 14 residues. Germline V CDR1 and CDR2: KGHSH, LQKENI. Trimming cost V 5 bases and J 6 bases, with 14 bases left between them. This chain's CDR3 is CASSASEGTQPQHF. CDR3 nucleotides: TGTGCCAGCTCAGCGTCAGAGGGCACTCAGCCCCAGCATTTT. Full variable domain (remainder filled in from reference TRBV18 and TRBJ1-5): NAGVMQNPRHLVRRRGQEARLRCSPMKGHSHVYWYRQLPEEGLKFMVYLQKENIIDESGMPKERFSAEFPKEGPSILRIQQVVRGDSAAYFCASSASEGTQPQHFGDGTRLSIL.

The chain uses TRBV18 and TRBJ2-5; D unresolved. The CDR3 is made up of 13 amino acids. CDR1 KGHSH and CDR2 LQKENI come from the germline V gene. V gave up 4 bases and J gave up 0 bases, with 6 bases separating them. The CDR3 bases are TGTGCCAGCTCACTTGACTACCAAGAGACCCAGTACTTC. It encodes CASSLDYQETQYF.

This clone showed up just once. CDR3 sequence (DNA): TGTGCCAGCAGCCCCCGAGTGGGGGGAAGGCCCACCGGGGAGCTGTTTTTT. It is translated as CASSPRVGGRPTGELFF. This chain joins TRBV7-3 and TRBJ2-2, with D possibly being TRBD2 (6 bases). This CDR3 comprises 17 residues. V was cut by 5 bases and J by 4 bases, with 20 bases left in between. Germline V gene sequence: CDR1 SGHTA, CDR2 FQGTGA. The variable domain in full, completed from reference TRBV7-3 and TRBJ2-2, reads GAGVSQTPSNKVTEKGKYVELRCDPISGHTALYWYRQSLGQGPEFLIYFQGTGAADDSGLPNDRFFAVRPEGSVSTLKIQRTERGDSAVYLCASSPRVGGRPTGELFFGEGSRLTVL.

The CDR3 nucleotides read TGTGCCAGCAGCCCCCGGACAGGGCCTAATTACGAGCAGTACTTC. It translates to CASSPRTGPNYEQYF. The chain employs TRBV7-9 and TRBJ2-7; 8 nucleotides agree with TRBD1. The V segment lost 5 bases and the J segment 4 bases; nucleotides outside the gene matches: 10. The germline V gene encodes CDR1 SEHNR and CDR2 FQNEAQ (reference sequence). CDR3 length: 15 residues.

The CDR3 coding sequence is TGTGCCAGCAGCTTGGGCTCTGGGGCCAACGTCCTGACTTTC. It codes for CASSLGSGANVLTF. The J gene is TRBJ2-6, the V gene TRBV7-7; D gene ambiguous. V was clipped by 3 bases and J by 0 bases, with 3 bases between them. CDR1 is SSHAT, CDR2 FNYEAQ, per germline (reference sequence). This CDR3 is 14 amino acids long.

This chain uses TRBV7-2 with TRBJ2-7; 7 bases fit TRBD2. The V gene's germline CDR1 is SGHTA and CDR2 FQGNSA. The V and J ends lost 4 bases and 3 bases, in that order; junction bases with no gene match: 6. The CDR3 extends over 14 amino acids. The CDR3 DNA reads TGTGCCAGCAGCTGGCGGGAGTGGGGCTACGAGCAGTACTTC. It codes for CASSWREWGYEQYF.

The chain carries TRBV19 and TRBJ1-5; D possibly corresponds to TRBD1 (5 bases). The V gene lost 1 base and the J gene lost 3 bases, with 7 bases spanning the gap. The length of the CDR3 is 14 residues. CDR1 and CDR2 from the germline V gene are LNHDA and SQIVND (reference sequence). Here the CDR3 reads CASSIAGANQPQHF. DNA for the CDR3: TGTGCCAGTAGTATAGCTGGGGCCAATCAGCCCCAGCATTTT.

This chain uses TRBV6-1 with TRBJ2-1, with TRBD2 matching 7 bases. The J segment lost 8 bases and the V segment lost 7 bases, leaving 5 bases of the junction unmatched. In germline, CDR1 is MNHNS, CDR2 SASEGT. The CDR3 loop spans 12 amino acids. The CDR3 sequence: CASTLRGDEQFF. CDR3 coding DNA: TGTGCCAGCACTCTACGGGGGGATGAGCAGTTCTTC.

V gene TRBV4-2 combines with J gene TRBJ2-7; D is tentatively TRBD1 or TRBD2 (5 bases each). The CDR3 totals 12 residues. The germline CDR1 and CDR2 sequences are LGHNA and YNFKEQ. The ends were cut back, 6 bases at V and 8 bases at J, with 14 bases in the middle. CDR3 protein: CASSPRPGQQYF. The CDR3 nucleotides are TGTGCCAGCAGTCCTCGTCCGGGACAGCAGTACTTC.

The chain joins TRBV9 to TRBJ2-7; D is perhaps TRBD1 or TRBD2 (6 bases each). Germline CDR1 reads SGDLS; CDR2 reads YYNGEE. V was clipped by 3 bases and J by 0 bases, with 16 bases between them. CDR3 size: 16 residues. CDR3 amino acids: CASSAGGHPSSYEQYF. Here the CDR3 DNA reads TGTGCCAGCAGCGCCGGGGGACATCCTAGCTCCTACGAGCAGTACTTC.

This clone was detected once. This chain connects TRBV7-9 to TRBJ2-7; D is uncertain. The germline V gene has CDR1 SEHNR and CDR2 FQNEAQ (reference sequence). The V end lost 5 bases, the J end lost 7 bases, and 18 bases lay between the germline ends. The CDR3 runs to 14 residues. CDR3 coding DNA: TGTGCCAGCAGCCAACAAACCCTCCCTGGAGAGCAGTACTTC. It is translated as CASSQQTLPGEQYF.

The CDR3, as DNA: TGTGCCAGCAGCTTAGCCGGCGGGAGGGCCGGTGAGACCCAGTACTTC. It yields the protein CASSLAGGRAGETQYF. The V gene is TRBV7-9, the J gene TRBJ2-5; 9 positions agree with TRBD2. The CDR3 consists of 16 residues. The V and J ends lost 0 bases and 5 bases, in that order; junction bases with no gene match: 7. Germline V gene sequence: CDR1 SEHNR, CDR2 FQNEAQ (reference sequence).

This chain connects TRBV28 to TRBJ2-7, with TRBD2 matching over 7 bases. This CDR3 contains 14 residues. V dropped 2 bases and J dropped 5; count of bases not matched to a gene: 6. Germline values: CDR1 MDHEN, CDR2 SYDVKM. CDR3 bases: TGTGCCAGCAGTTTAAAGCGGGAATCCCACGAGCAGTACTTC. It specifies CASSLKRESHEQYF.

The chain links TRBV4-1 to TRBJ2-1; 8 bases align to TRBD1. Germline loops: CDR1 MGHRA, CDR2 YSYEKL. The CDR3 loop spans 15 amino acids. Trimming at V came to 7 bases and at J to 8 bases, leaving 13 bases not matched to a gene. Here the CDR3 DNA reads TGCGCCAGCACCGCTGGGACAGGTAGAGGGGATGAGCAGTTCTTC. As protein: CASTAGTGRGDEQFF.

This chain uses TRBV30 with TRBJ2-3, with 7 bases matching TRBD2. Losses at the gene ends were 0 bases for V and 3 bases for J; bases not matched to a gene: 3. Per germline, CDR1 GTSNPN and CDR2 SVGIG (reference sequence). CDR3 length equals 14 residues. The CDR3 region has the DNA TGTGCCTGGAGTGTAGCGGGGCTTACAGATACGCAGTATTTT. This translates into CAWSVAGLTDTQYF. Looking up the rest from reference TRBV30 and TRBJ2-3 gives the full variable domain: SQTIHQWPATLVQPVGSPLSLECTVEGTSNPNLYWYRQAAGRGLQLLFYSVGIGQISSEVPQNLSASRPQDRQFILSSKKLLLSDSGFYLCAWSVAGLTDTQYFGPGTRLTVL.

This clone has only a few counts. The rearrangement joins TRBV7-9 to TRBJ2-3; D ambiguous. This CDR3 is 13 amino acids long. Germline CDR1 is SEHNR and CDR2 is FQNEAQ (reference sequence). With 6 bases removed from V and 3 bases from J, the gap between germline ends came to 10 bases. CDR3 coding DNA: TGTGCCAGCAGGTGGGGTGGGACAGATACGCAGTATTTT. It is translated as CASRWGGTDTQYF.

The J gene is TRBJ2-3, the V gene TRBV7-9; 8 bases line up with TRBD1. This CDR3 region has 14 residues. J lost 5 bases, V lost 5 bases, and 6 bases had no gene match. Germline values: CDR1 SEHNR, CDR2 FQNEAQ (reference sequence). In DNA form, the CDR3 reads TGTGCCAGCAGCAAGACAGGGGTGGGAGATACGCAGTATTTT. Residues: CASSKTGVGDTQYF. Complete variable domain (other parts from reference TRBV7-9 and TRBJ2-3): DTGVSQNPRHKITKRGQNVTFRCDPISEHNRLYWYRQTLGQGPEFLTYFQNEAQLEKSRLLSDRFSAERPKGSFSTLEIQRTEQGDSAMYLCASSKTGVGDTQYFGPGTRLTVL.

The rearrangement uses TRBV5-1 and TRBJ2-3; 13 bases align to TRBD2. The V and J ends lost 4 bases and 0 bases, in that order; junction bases with no gene match: 5. The CDR3 loop spans 17 amino acids. CDR1 is SGHRS and CDR2 is YFSETQ in the germline V gene. The CDR3 bases are TGCGCCAGCAGCACAGGGACTAGCGGGGTTAGCACAGATACGCAGTATTTT. Amino acids: CASSTGTSGVSTDTQYF.

About this clone itself: The junction does not match germline at one end; this may be a read error. This rearrangement joins TRBV7-7 to TRBJ2-1; the match to TRBD2 covers 10 bases. Germline CDR1 SSHAT, CDR2 FNYEAQ (reference sequence). This CDR3 comprises 14 residues. The CDR3 loop is CASSGGGSRNEQFF. The CDR3 nucleotides read TGTGCTAGCAGCGGGGGGGGATCACGCAATGAGCAGTTCTTC.

A note on this clone: One junction end disagrees with the germline gene, perhaps due to a read error. The rearrangement links TRBV7-7 to TRBJ2-3, with a weak D call TRBD2 (5 bases). The CDR3 is 15 amino acids. Germline CDR1 SSHAT, CDR2 FNYEAQ (reference sequence). DNA of the CDR3: TGTGCTAGCAGCTTGGACGCTGCGCCGGGGGATACGCAGTATTTT. Translated: CASSLDAAPGDTQYF.

The chain carries TRBV13 and TRBJ2-5; 11 bases line up with TRBD2. Germline CDR1 PRHDT, CDR2 FYEKMQ (reference sequence). The CDR3 totals 14 residues. J gave up 4 bases and V 4 bases, and 2 bases lay outside the gene matches. The CDR3 spells CASSSGLAGETQYF. As DNA, the CDR3 is TGTGCCAGCAGCTCCGGACTAGCGGGAGAGACCCAGTACTTC.

The chain links TRBV7-2 to TRBJ2-7, with D maybe TRBD1 (5 bases). V was trimmed by 5 bases and J by 3 bases, leaving 14 bases between them. The CDR3 runs to 14 residues. Germline V gives CDR1 SGHTA, CDR2 FQGNSA. The CDR3 loop reads CASSLFTGDYEQYF. The CDR3 nucleotides read TGTGCCAGCAGCCTCTTCACAGGAGACTACGAGCAGTACTTC.